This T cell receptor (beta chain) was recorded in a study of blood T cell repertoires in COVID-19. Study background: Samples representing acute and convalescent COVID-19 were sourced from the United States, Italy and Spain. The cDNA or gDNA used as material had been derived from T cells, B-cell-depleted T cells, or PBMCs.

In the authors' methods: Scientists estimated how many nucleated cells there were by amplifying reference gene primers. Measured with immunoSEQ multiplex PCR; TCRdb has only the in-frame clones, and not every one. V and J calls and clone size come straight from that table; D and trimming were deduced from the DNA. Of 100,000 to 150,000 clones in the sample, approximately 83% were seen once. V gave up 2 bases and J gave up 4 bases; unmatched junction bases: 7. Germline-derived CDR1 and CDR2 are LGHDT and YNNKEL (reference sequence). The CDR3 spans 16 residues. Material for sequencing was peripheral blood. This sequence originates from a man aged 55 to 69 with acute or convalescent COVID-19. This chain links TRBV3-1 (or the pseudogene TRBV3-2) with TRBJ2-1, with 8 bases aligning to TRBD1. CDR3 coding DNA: TGTGCCAGCAGCCAACAGGGGGCGGAGAAGTACAATGAGCAGTTCTTC. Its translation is CASSQQGAEKYNEQFF.